This T cell receptor beta chain was retrieved from a study of cytomegalovirus exposure and HLA in healthy donors. Whole-study results and caveats: Later analysis demonstrated an association between a missense DCLRE1C variant and TCR beta V- and J-gene trimming.

Trimming cost V 1 base and J 6 bases, with 9 bases left between them. The V gene's germline CDR1 is LNHDA and CDR2 SQIVND (reference sequence). This CDR3 spans 13 amino acids. Remarks on this clone: Its antigen is undetermined.

Both 60 Vbeta primers and 13 Jbeta primers went into the PCR. TCRdb's copy holds only in-frame clones and misses some; the assay was immunoSEQ multiplex PCR. The sample shows some 150,000 clones, 70% to 75% of them seen only once. V gene TRBV19 combines with J gene TRBJ1-2; D might be TRBD1 (5 bases). Material for sequencing was PBMCs. The source of this sequence is a human donor in good health. The CDR3 region has the DNA TGTGCCAGTAGTATAGTGGACAACGATGGCTACACCTTC. It encodes CASSIVDNDGYTF.